The 31 T cell receptor beta chains reported below all come from one sample, sequenced in a study of shared clonotypes between healthy human individuals. Sequenced by immunoSEQ multiplex PCR; TCRdb stores in-frame clones only, minus some. The table includes around 690,000 clones, roughly 87% detected once. What was sequenced was memory CD8+ T cells from PBMCs. The subset was: CD45RO+ cells pooled with CCR7-negative TemRA cells. These receptors were taken from a young man in good health. Some clones in this sample may be carry-over from other donors' samples.

The chain joins TRBV10-1 to TRBJ2-3; 9 positions agree with TRBD1. V was clipped by 3 bases and J by 5 bases; unmatched bases: 6. The germline gives CDR1 WNHNN, CDR2 SYGVQD (reference sequence). CDR3 size: 15 residues. The CDR3, as DNA: TGCGCCAGCAGTGATAGGGGACAGGGCGTAGATACGCAGTATTTT. Translation: CASSDRGQGVDTQYF.

V gene TRBV4-1 combines with J gene TRBJ2-7; the D gene could be TRBD1 or TRBD2 (5 bases each). Trimming stripped 0 bases from V and 10 bases from J, with 22 bases between. Germline V gene sequence: CDR1 MGHRA, CDR2 YSYEKL. There are 16 residues in the CDR3. CDR3 protein: CASSQDPGQGLYGQYF. Written as DNA, the CDR3 is TGCGCCAGCAGCCAAGACCCGGGGCAGGGCCTCTACGGACAGTACTTC.

This chain uses TRBV5-8 with TRBJ1-5; the D is unclear. This CDR3 spans 12 amino acids. The V and J ends lost 3 bases and 5 bases respectively, with 6 bases between them. Germline V gene sequence: CDR1 SGHTS, CDR2 YDEGEE. CDR3 DNA: TGTGCCAGCAGCTACCGTTATCAGCCCCAGCATTTT. This gives the protein CASSYRYQPQHF.

This clone was found a few times. The chain couples TRBV4-1 to TRBJ1-5; D is undetermined. The V end was cut by 1 base, the J end by 4 bases, with 11 bases between. Germline CDR1 is MGHRA and CDR2 is YSYEKL. The CDR3 totals 15 residues. The CDR3 DNA reads TGCGCCAGCAGCCAAGTAGTGGCAGCAAATCAGCCCCAGCATTTT. The encoded protein is CASSQVVAANQPQHF.

J is TRBJ1-2 and V is TRBV2; D not resolved. Deletions cut 7 bases from V and 7 bases from J, with 13 bases between. CDR3 length: 12 amino acids. The germline V gene has CDR1 SNHLY and CDR2 FYNNEI. The CDR3 coding sequence is TGTGCCAGCACGTCTTCCCGGGTTGGCTACACCTTC. As protein: CASTSSRVGYTF. Complete variable domain (other parts from reference TRBV2 and TRBJ1-2): EPEVTQTPSHQVTQMGQEVILRCVPISNHLYFYWYRQILGQKVEFLVSFYNNEISEKSEIFDDQFSVERPDGSNFTLKIRSTKLEDSAMYFCASTSSRVGYTFGSGTRLTVV.

The chain combines TRBV27 with TRBJ1-1, with no clear D. There are 14 residues in the CDR3. Trimming pared 4 bases from V and 0 bases from J, leaving 9 bases between. Germline CDR1 reads MNHEY; CDR2 reads SMNVEV (reference sequence). CDR3 sequence reads: CASSSSRLNTEAFF. In nucleotides, the CDR3 is TGTGCCAGCAGTTCGTCACGATTGAACACTGAAGCTTTCTTT.

V usage is TRBV15 and J usage is TRBJ2-1; TRBD1 is a possible D gene (5 bases). Germline V gene lookup returns CDR1 LNHNV and CDR2 YYDKDF (reference sequence). The CDR3 sequence is 14 residues long. V was shortened by 4 bases and J by 6 bases, with 13 bases between the two germline ends. The CDR3 reads CATSMDIWGNEQFF. CDR3 in DNA: TGTGCCACCAGCATGGACATTTGGGGCAATGAGCAGTTCTTC.

The rearrangement joins TRBV7-8 to TRBJ1-1; TRBD1 might be the D (5 bases). The CDR3 has 12 amino acids. Deletions cut 5 bases from V and 8 bases from J, with 12 bases between. Germline-derived CDR1 and CDR2 are SGHVS and FQNEAQ. CDR3 sequence reads: CASSEGRGEAFF. DNA for the CDR3: TGTGCCAGCAGCGAGGGGCGAGGAGAAGCTTTCTTT.

The chain couples TRBV4-1 to TRBJ2-5; 10 bases align to TRBD2. This CDR3 region has 15 residues. In germline, CDR1 is MGHRA, CDR2 YSYEKL. Germline trimming cut 1 base from V and 11 bases from J; bases unmatched to any gene: 10. The CDR3 spells CASSQGPGLANEQYF. DNA of the CDR3: TGCGCCAGCAGCCAAGGCCCGGGACTAGCGAATGAGCAGTACTTC.

This chain connects TRBV7-9 to TRBJ2-7, with D possibly being TRBD1 or TRBD2 (7 bases each). CDR3 size: 15 residues. Trimming shortened V by 4 bases and J by 3 bases, and 16 bases separated the two germline ends. Germline lookup yields CDR1 SEHNR and CDR2 FQNEAQ (reference sequence). DNA of the CDR3: TGTGCCAGCAGCTCTCGGGGGGACAGACTCTACGAGCAGTACTTC. Translation: CASSSRGDRLYEQYF.

The CDR3 reads CASSQEEQGRNYGYTF. The CDR3 DNA reads TGCGCCAGCAGCCAAGAGGAACAGGGGAGGAACTATGGCTACACCTTC. This chain connects TRBV4-3 to TRBJ1-2, with 7 nucleotides matching TRBD1. The CDR3 length is 16 residues. The V gene end was trimmed by 0 bases and the J gene end by 2 bases; junction bases not matched to a gene: 6. Germline assignment: CDR1 LGHNA and CDR2 YSLEER.

This clone occurred once. This chain uses TRBV7-9 with TRBJ1-2; 8 nucleotides match TRBD1. Germline V lookup: CDR1 SEHNR, CDR2 FQNEAQ (reference sequence). The trim removed 2 bases at V and 4 bases at J, leaving 12 bases unmatched. The CDR3 runs to 17 residues. The CDR3 nucleotides read TGTGCCAGCAGCTTAATCGGCAGGGGGCAACCTCCCTATGGCTACACCTTC. Protein product: CASSLIGRGQPPYGYTF.

This clone has only one observation. The chain joins TRBV7-8 to TRBJ2-7, with a tentative D call TRBD1 (5 bases). This CDR3 spans 17 amino acids. Per the germline V gene, CDR1 is SGHVS and CDR2 is FQNEAQ. Trimming removed 3 bases from V and 5 bases from J, with 23 bases in between. The CDR3 sequence is CASSFDKTDSRVHEQYF. Written as DNA, the CDR3 is TGTGCCAGCAGCTTCGATAAAACTGACAGTCGGGTCCACGAGCAGTACTTC.

The chain couples TRBV29-1 to TRBJ2-3; D gene ambiguous. CDR3 length: 12 residues. The germline gives CDR1 SQVTM, CDR2 ANQGSEA. V lost 4 bases and J lost 4, with 9 bases in between. The CDR3 DNA is TGCAGCGTTGTCCCGCGCCCAGATACGCAGTATTTT. Its protein is CSVVPRPDTQYF.

The sample holds one count of this clone. The chain employs TRBV7-3 and TRBJ2-3, with 7 bases aligning to TRBD2. Germline CDR1 SGHTA, CDR2 FQGTGA. The CDR3 consists of 16 residues. The V and J ends lost 1 base and 1 base, in that order; junction bases with no gene match: 5. The CDR3 loop reads CASSLIAGEGTDTQYF. The CDR3 DNA is TGTGCCAGCAGCTTAATAGCGGGCGAAGGCACAGATACGCAGTATTTT.

The V gene is TRBV7-9, the J gene TRBJ2-7; no definite D call. Germline lookup yields CDR1 SEHNR and CDR2 FQNEAQ (reference sequence). This CDR3 has 14 amino acids. V lost 2 bases to trimming and J lost 2 bases, with 10 bases between them. CDR3 sequence: CASSLQARTYEQYF. The CDR3 DNA reads TGTGCCAGCAGCTTACAGGCGAGAACCTACGAGCAGTACTTC.

This rearrangement joins TRBV19 to TRBJ2-7; the match to TRBD2 covers 9 bases. In germline, CDR1 is LNHDA, CDR2 SQIVND (reference sequence). The CDR3 consists of 14 residues. V was pared by 6 bases and J by 6 bases, with 9 bases of the junction left unmatched. The CDR3 reads CASSPGLAFFEQYF. DNA for the CDR3: TGTGCCAGTAGCCCGGGACTAGCCTTCTTCGAGCAGTACTTC.

The chain has TRBV7-3 and TRBJ2-3, with D uncertain. Germline V gene lookup returns CDR1 SGHTA and CDR2 FQGTGA. Trimming shortened V by 0 bases and J by 6 bases, and 10 bases separated the two germline ends. This CDR3 comprises 14 residues. The DNA for the CDR3 is TGTGCCAGCAGCTTAACACCAGCTGGGGATACGCAGTATTTT. As protein: CASSLTPAGDTQYF.

The rearrangement links TRBV28 to TRBJ1-1; 7 positions match TRBD1. The ends lost 2 bases at V and 4 bases at J; junction bases unmatched: 7. Germline-derived CDR1 and CDR2 are MDHEN and SYDVKM. This CDR3 is 15 amino acids long. In nucleotides, the CDR3 is TGTGCCAGCAGTTTAGCGACAGGGTTGGGCACTGAAGCTTTCTTT. Translating gives CASSLATGLGTEAFF.

The chain recombines TRBV6-5 with TRBJ2-6; D is uncertain. The CDR3 is made up of 15 amino acids. The V and J ends lost 2 bases and 0 bases respectively, with 5 bases between them. The V gene's germline CDR1 is MNHEY and CDR2 SVGAGI. This chain's CDR3 is CASSYASSGANVLTF. CDR3 DNA sequence: TGTGCCAGCAGTTACGCCAGCTCTGGGGCCAACGTCCTGACTTTC.

CDR3 DNA: TGTGCCTGGAGTACCACAGACTACGAGCAGTACTTC. Translation gives CAWSTTDYEQYF. The chain uses TRBV30 and TRBJ2-7, with D unclear. The CDR3 has 12 residues. V was pared by 2 bases and J by 3 bases, with 8 bases between. Germline V CDR1 and CDR2: GTSNPN, SVGIG (reference sequence).

This chain joins TRBV19 and TRBJ1-4; tentative D call: TRBD1 (5 bases). The CDR3 consists of 15 residues. Trimming left V 1 base short and J 4 bases short, with 10 bases between. The germline V gene has CDR1 LNHDA and CDR2 SQIVND (reference sequence). CDR3 coding DNA: TGTGCCAGTAGTATAGGAGGACAACTTAATGAAAAACTGTTTTTT. Translation gives CASSIGGQLNEKLFF.

The chain is built from TRBV10-1 and TRBJ2-3; 10 bases map to TRBD1. The CDR3 has 13 residues. Trimming at V came to 8 bases and at J to 5 bases, leaving 4 bases not matched to a gene. Germline values: CDR1 WNHNN, CDR2 SYGVQD (reference sequence). CDR3 nucleotides: TGCGCCAGCCCGGACAGGGGGATAGATACGCAGTATTTT. It specifies CASPDRGIDTQYF.

The V and J genes are TRBV7-9 and TRBJ2-7; D is possibly TRBD1 or TRBD2 (5 bases each). CDR3 length: 12 amino acids. Germline CDR1 is SEHNR and CDR2 is FQNEAQ (reference sequence). The CDR3 DNA reads as TGTGCGACCACTGAGGGGTCCTGGGCGCAGTACTTC. Amino acids: CATTEGSWAQYF.

The rearrangement links TRBV2 to TRBJ1-1; D remains ambiguous. V lost 4 bases, J lost 10 bases, and 13 bases lay in between. The CDR3 runs 12 residues. Per germline, CDR1 SNHLY and CDR2 FYNNEI. CDR3 bases: TGTGCCAGCAGTGGTCGTGACCTCATAGCTTTCTTT. This translates into CASSGRDLIAFF.

The chain is built from TRBV28 and TRBJ2-7; 7 nucleotides align to TRBD1. The junction had 16 bases not matched to a gene; V was cut back by 5 bases and J by 6 bases. The germline V gene encodes CDR1 MDHEN and CDR2 SYDVKM. The CDR3 sequence is 16 residues long. As DNA, the CDR3 is TGTGCCAGCAGTCCTATAAATGTAGAGGGGGCGGGCGAGCAGTACTTC. Translating gives CASSPINVEGAGEQYF. The full variable domain, with the rest looked up from reference TRBV28 and TRBJ2-7, is DVKVTQSSRYLVKRTGEKVFLECVQDMDHENMFWYRQDPGLGLRLIYFSYDVKMKEKGDIPEGYSVSREKKERFSLILESASTNQTSMYLCASSPINVEGAGEQYFGPGTRLTVT.

About this clone itself: The junction differs from germline at one of its ends, possibly a read error. The genes are TRBV27 and TRBJ2-7, with 8 bases lining up with TRBD2. The CDR3 is made up of 15 amino acids. The V gene's germline CDR1 is MNHEY and CDR2 SMNVEV (reference sequence). In nucleotides, the CDR3 is TGTGCCAGCAGTTTCGGGACTAGTCCCTCCAACGAGCAGTACTTC. Encoded protein: CASSFGTSPSNEQYF.

This clone showed up just a few times. The chain combines TRBV9 with TRBJ2-6, with D unclear. The ends were cut back, 0 bases at V and 1 base at J, with 17 bases in the middle. Germline CDR1 and CDR2: SGDLS and YYNGEE. The CDR3 has 19 amino acids. The CDR3 region is CASSVESDPTASGANVLTF. CDR3 coding DNA: TGTGCCAGCAGCGTAGAATCGGACCCGACGGCGTCTGGGGCCAACGTCCTGACTTTC. The variable domain in full, with the rest retrieved from reference TRBV9 and TRBJ2-6, is DSGVTQTPKHLITATGQRVTLRCSPRSGDLSVYWYQQSLDQGLQFLIQYYNGEERAKGNILERFSAQQFPDLHSELNLSSLELGDSALYFCASSVESDPTASGANVLTFGAGSRLTVL.

The chain joins TRBV10-3 to TRBJ2-7, with TRBD1 matching over 7 bases. CDR3 length equals 14 residues. With V trimmed by 0 bases and J by 3 bases, 2 bases remained unmatched. Per the germline V gene, CDR1 is ENHRY and CDR2 is SYGVKD. CDR3 sequence: CAISESGQIYEQYF. The CDR3 DNA sequence: TGTGCCATCAGTGAGTCGGGACAGATCTACGAGCAGTACTTC.

The chain recombines TRBV7-8 with TRBJ2-1, with D possibly TRBD1 on 6 matching bases. Between the trimmed V and J ends, which lost 5 bases and 6 bases, there was a span of 14 bases. CDR1 SGHVS and CDR2 FQNEAQ come from the germline V gene. The CDR3 contains 14 residues. The CDR3 here is CASSNGTRFNEQFF. The CDR3 nucleotides read TGTGCCAGCAGCAACGGGACAAGGTTCAATGAGCAGTTCTTC. Combining the CDR3 with reference TRBV7-8 and TRBJ2-1 gives the whole variable domain GAGVSQSPRYKVAKRGQDVALRCDPISGHVSLFWYQQALGQGPEFLTYFQNEAQLDKSGLPSDRFFAERPEGSVSTLKIQRTQQEDSAVYLCASSNGTRFNEQFFGPGTRLTVL.

This clone has just a few counts. The V call is TRBV29-1, the J call TRBJ2-1; D gene uncertain. V shed 3 bases and J shed 3 bases, with 3 bases lying between them. The germline gives CDR1 SQVTM, CDR2 ANQGSEA. CDR3 size: 11 residues. For the CDR3, the DNA is TGCAGCGTTGACTACTACAATGAGCAGTTCTTC. Its protein is CSVDYYNEQFF.